These T cell receptor beta chains were read from a single sample in a study of T cell responses to AZD1222 COVID-19 vaccine. Produced via immunoSEQ multiplex PCR; TCRdb's table is partial and in-frame only. The data show 96,000 or so clones, roughly nine tenths seen once. The source was peripheral blood, collected on day 0 of AZD1222 vaccination. The receptors were sampled from an adult in good health. Each CDR3 is given with its conserved first and last residue. The D gene is left open where the match is weak. Clone size is shown for a subset of rows, as once, few, many or a class of expanded clone.

>TRBV29-1|NA|NA|TRBJ2-7
CSVTDVLSYEQYF
TGCAGCGTGACGGACGTACTCTCCTACGAGCAGTACTTC
>TRBV2|NA|once|TRBJ1-1
CASRELAGKTEAFF
TGTGCCAGCCGTGAATTGGCTGGGAAAACTGAAGCTTTCTTT
>TRBV12-3/TRBV12-4|TRBD1|NA|TRBJ1-4
CASSFGTVLFF
TGTGCCAGCAGTTTTGGGACAGTGCTGTTTTTT
>TRBV9|NA|NA|TRBJ1-3
CASSVSSLDRPGNTIYF
TGTGCCAGCAGCGTAAGTTCCCTGGACAGACCTGGAAACACCATATATTTT
>TRBV7-2|NA|NA|TRBJ2-7
CASLTGPGYEQYF
TGTGCCAGTTTGACGGGGCCGGGTTACGAGCAGTACTTC
>TRBV5-1|NA|NA|TRBJ2-5
CASSRGGGQGETQYF
TGCGCCAGCAGCCGGGGAGGAGGGCAAGGAGAGACCCAGTACTTC
>TRBV5-1|TRBD1|once|TRBJ2-5
CASSPDRGHETQYF
TGCGCCAGCAGCCCGGACAGGGGGCACGAGACCCAGTACTTC
>TRBV4-2|TRBD2|NA|TRBJ2-3
CASSQDPLAGGPIDTQYF
TGTGCCAGCAGCCAAGATCCACTAGCGGGGGGGCCGATAGATACGCAGTATTTT
>TRBV19|NA|once|TRBJ1-5
CASTVDRNQPQHF
TGTGCCAGTACCGTCGACAGAAATCAGCCCCAGCATTTT
>TRBV19|NA|NA|TRBJ2-7
CASSTGIGGPPTYEQYF
TGTGCCAGTAGTACTGGGATTGGGGGGCCACCTACCTACGAGCAGTACTTC
>TRBV3-1/TRBV3-2|TRBD1|NA|TRBJ2-7
CASGRTGHQDYEQYF
TGTGCCAGCGGAAGGACAGGACATCAAGACTACGAGCAGTACTTC
>TRBV30|NA|NA|TRBJ1-2
CAQGVGIVGNYGYTF
TGTGCCCAAGGGGTGGGAATAGTGGGGAACTATGGCTACACCTTC
>TRBV10-3|TRBD1|NA|TRBJ1-1
CAISAGRGEAFF
TGTGCCATCAGTGCCGGCAGGGGGGAAGCTTTCTTT
>TRBV4-1|NA|NA|TRBJ1-5
CASSQETAGWAQHF
TGCGCCAGCAGCCAAGAAACTGCAGGGTGGGCCCAGCATTTT
>TRBV7-8|NA|NA|TRBJ1-1
CASSPPGTEAFF
TGTGCCAGCAGCCCCCCGGGCACTGAAGCTTTCTTT
>TRBV30|NA|NA|TRBJ2-2
CARGRENTGELFF
TGTGCCCGGGGCCGGGAGAACACCGGGGAGCTGTTTTTT
>TRBV19|TRBD1|NA|TRBJ1-2
CASSIAGRQGARGYTF
TGTGCCAGTAGTATAGCAGGCCGGCAGGGGGCACGGGGCTACACCTTC
>TRBV20-1|NA|NA|TRBJ2-7
CSATDGAHEQYF
TGCAGTGCTACTGACGGGGCCCACGAGCAGTACTTC
>TRBV12-1|NA|NA|TRBJ1-5
CASSSTGVRNQPQHF
TGTGCCAGCAGCTCGACAGGGGTAAGGAATCAGCCCCAGCATTTT
>TRBV19|NA|NA|TRBJ1-1
CASSTSVRQMNTEAFF
TGTGCCAGTAGTACGTCCGTGAGACAGATGAACACTGAAGCTTTCTTT
>TRBV5-1|TRBD1|NA|TRBJ2-7
CASSSRDRVYLGEQYF
TGCGCCAGCAGCTCCCGGGACAGGGTTTATTTAGGCGAGCAGTACTTC
>TRBV28|NA|once|TRBJ1-5
CASSHHSQGGGNQPQHF
TGTGCCAGCAGTCATCATTCACAGGGTGGAGGCAATCAGCCCCAGCATTTT
>TRBV6-5|TRBD1|NA|TRBJ2-5
CASSFDRGETQYF
TGTGCCAGCAGTTTTGACAGGGGAGAGACCCAGTACTTC
>TRBV2|NA|NA|TRBJ2-7
CASSKEGLSHEQYF
TGTGCCAGCAGCAAAGAGGGACTGTCCCACGAGCAGTACTTC
>TRBV19|NA|NA|TRBJ2-6
CASGGETGANVLTF
TGTGCCAGTGGAGGGGAAACTGGGGCCAACGTCCTGACTTTC
>TRBV5-1|NA|NA|TRBJ1-1
CASSLVQGDTEAFF
TGCGCCAGCAGCTTGGTACAGGGCGACACTGAAGCTTTCTTT
>TRBV13|TRBD1|once|TRBJ2-7
CASSYRQGLSYEQYF
TGTGCCAGCAGCTACCGACAGGGGCTCTCCTACGAGCAGTACTTC
>TRBV6-4|TRBD1|NA|TRBJ2-1
CASSSGTGGYNEQFF
TGTGCCAGCAGTTCCGGGACAGGGGGCTACAATGAGCAGTTCTTC
>TRBV7-3|NA|NA|TRBJ1-4
CASSPAPVATNEKLFF
TGTGCCAGCAGCCCAGCCCCCGTTGCAACTAATGAAAAACTGTTTTTT